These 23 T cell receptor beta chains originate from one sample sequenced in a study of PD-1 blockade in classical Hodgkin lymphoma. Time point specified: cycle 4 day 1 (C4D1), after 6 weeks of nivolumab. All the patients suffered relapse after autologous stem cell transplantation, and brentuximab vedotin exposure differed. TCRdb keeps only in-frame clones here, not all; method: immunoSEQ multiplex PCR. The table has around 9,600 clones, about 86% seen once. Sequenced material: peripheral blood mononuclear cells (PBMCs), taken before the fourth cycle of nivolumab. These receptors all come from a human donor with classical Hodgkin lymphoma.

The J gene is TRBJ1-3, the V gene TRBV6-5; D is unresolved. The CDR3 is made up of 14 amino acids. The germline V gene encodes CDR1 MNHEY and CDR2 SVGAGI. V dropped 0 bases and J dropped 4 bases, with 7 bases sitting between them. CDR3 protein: CASSYSIAGNTIYF. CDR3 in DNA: TGTGCCAGCAGTTACTCGATTGCCGGAAACACCATATATTTT.

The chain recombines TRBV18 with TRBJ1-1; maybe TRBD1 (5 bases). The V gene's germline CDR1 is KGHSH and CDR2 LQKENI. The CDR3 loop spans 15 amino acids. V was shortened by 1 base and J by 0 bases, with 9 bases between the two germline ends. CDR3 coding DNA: TGTGCCAGCTCACCACGAGCAGGGCTGAACACTGAAGCTTTCTTT. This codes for CASSPRAGLNTEAFF.

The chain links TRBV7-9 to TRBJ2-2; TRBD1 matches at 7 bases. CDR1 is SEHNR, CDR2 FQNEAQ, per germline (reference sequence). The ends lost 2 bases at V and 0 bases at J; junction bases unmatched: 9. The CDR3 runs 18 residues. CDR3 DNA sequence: TGTGCCAGCAGCTTACGTGGGGCAGGGGGACCGAACACCGGGGAGCTGTTTTTT. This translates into CASSLRGAGGPNTGELFF.

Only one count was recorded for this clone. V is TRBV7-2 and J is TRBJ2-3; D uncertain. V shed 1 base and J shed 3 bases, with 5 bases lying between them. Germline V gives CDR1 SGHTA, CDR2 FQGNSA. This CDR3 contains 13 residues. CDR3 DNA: TGTGCCAGCAGCTTAGATAGGACAGATACGCAGTATTTT. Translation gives CASSLDRTDTQYF.

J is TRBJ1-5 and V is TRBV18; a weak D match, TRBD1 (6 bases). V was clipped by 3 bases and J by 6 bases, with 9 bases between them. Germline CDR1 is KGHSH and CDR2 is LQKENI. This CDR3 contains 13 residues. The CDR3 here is CASSPIGGQPQHF. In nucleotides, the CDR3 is TGTGCCAGCTCACCTATAGGGGGTCAGCCCCAGCATTTT.

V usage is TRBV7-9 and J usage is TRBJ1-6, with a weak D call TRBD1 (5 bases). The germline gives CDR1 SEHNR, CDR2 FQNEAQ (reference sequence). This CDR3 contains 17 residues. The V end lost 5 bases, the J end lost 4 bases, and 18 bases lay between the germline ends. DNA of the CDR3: TGTGCCAGCAGCCCGGGGGGGGAGAGGGGTTATAATTCACCCCTCCACTTT. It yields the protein CASSPGGERGYNSPLHF. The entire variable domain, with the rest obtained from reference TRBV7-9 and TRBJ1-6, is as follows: DTGVSQNPRHKITKRGQNVTFRCDPISEHNRLYWYRQTLGQGPEFLTYFQNEAQLEKSRLLSDRFSAERPKGSFSTLEIQRTEQGDSAMYLCASSPGGERGYNSPLHFGNGTRLTVT.

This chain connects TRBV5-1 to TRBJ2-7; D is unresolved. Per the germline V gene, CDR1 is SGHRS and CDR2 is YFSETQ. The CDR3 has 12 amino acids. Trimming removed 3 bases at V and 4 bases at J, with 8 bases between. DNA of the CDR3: TGCGCCAGCAGCTCGACCACGTACGAGCAGTACTTC. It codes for CASSSTTYEQYF.

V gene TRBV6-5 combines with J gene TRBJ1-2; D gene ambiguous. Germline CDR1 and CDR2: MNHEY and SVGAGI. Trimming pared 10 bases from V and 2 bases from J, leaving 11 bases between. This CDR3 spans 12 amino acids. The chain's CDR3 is CATFRANYGYTF. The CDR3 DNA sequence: TGTGCCACCTTCCGGGCGAACTATGGCTACACCTTC.

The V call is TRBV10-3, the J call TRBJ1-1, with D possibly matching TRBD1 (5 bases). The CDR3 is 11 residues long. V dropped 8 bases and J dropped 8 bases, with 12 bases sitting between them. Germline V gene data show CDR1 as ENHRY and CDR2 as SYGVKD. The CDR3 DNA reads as TGTGCCATCCGAGCGGGGGGGGAAGCTTTCTTT. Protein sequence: CAIRAGGEAFF.

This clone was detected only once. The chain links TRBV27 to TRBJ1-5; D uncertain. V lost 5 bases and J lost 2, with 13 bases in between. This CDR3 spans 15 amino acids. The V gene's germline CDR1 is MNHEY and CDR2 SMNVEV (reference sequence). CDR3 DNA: TGTGCCAGCAGTCCATCCGAGGGAGGCAATCAGCCCCAGCATTTT. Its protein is CASSPSEGGNQPQHF.

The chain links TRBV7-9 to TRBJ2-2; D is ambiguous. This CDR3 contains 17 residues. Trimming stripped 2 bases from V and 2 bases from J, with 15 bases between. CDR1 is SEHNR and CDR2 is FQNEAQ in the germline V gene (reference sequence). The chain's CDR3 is CASSLPLGLANTGELFF. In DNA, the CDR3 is TGTGCCAGCAGCTTACCCCTCGGGCTGGCTAACACCGGGGAGCTGTTTTTT.

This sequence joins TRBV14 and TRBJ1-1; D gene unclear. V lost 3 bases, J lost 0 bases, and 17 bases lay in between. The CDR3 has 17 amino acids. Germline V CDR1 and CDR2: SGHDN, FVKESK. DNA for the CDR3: TGTGCCAGCAGCCAGAGGGTTGACTCAAGCTTGAACACTGAAGCTTTCTTT. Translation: CASSQRVDSSLNTEAFF.

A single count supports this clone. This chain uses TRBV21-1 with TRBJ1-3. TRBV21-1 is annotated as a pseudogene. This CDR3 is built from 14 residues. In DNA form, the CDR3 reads TGTGCCAGCAGCAAAGGGATAGGTCGAAACACCATATATTTT. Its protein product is CASSKGIGRNTIYF.

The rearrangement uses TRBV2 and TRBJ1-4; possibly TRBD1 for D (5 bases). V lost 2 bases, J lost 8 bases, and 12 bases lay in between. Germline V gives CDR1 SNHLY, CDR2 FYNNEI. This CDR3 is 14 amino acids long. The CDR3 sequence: CASSEQGVNEKLFF. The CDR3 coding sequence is TGTGCCAGCAGTGAACAAGGGGTAAACGAAAAACTGTTTTTT.

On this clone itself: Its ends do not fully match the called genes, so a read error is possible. The DNA for the CDR3 is TGCAGCGTTGATCAGGGGACCTTCGGAGAATTT. This codes for CSVDQGTFGEF. The gene calls are TRBV29-1 and TRBJ1-1, with TRBD1 as a possible D gene (6 bases). Germline lookup yields CDR1 SQVTM and CDR2 ANQGSEA. This CDR3 contains 11 residues.

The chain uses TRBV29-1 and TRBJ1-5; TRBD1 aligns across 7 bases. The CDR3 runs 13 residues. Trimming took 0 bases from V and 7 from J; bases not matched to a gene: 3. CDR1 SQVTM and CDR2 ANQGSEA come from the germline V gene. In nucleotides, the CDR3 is TGCAGCGTTGAAGAAGGGGGCGGGCAGCCCCAGCATTTT. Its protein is CSVEEGGGQPQHF.

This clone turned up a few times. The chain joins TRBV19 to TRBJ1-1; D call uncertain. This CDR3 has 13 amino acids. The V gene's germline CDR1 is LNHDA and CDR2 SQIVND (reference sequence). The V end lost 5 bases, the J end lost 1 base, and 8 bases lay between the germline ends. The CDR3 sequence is CASSGYSNTEAFF. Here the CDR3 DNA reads TGTGCCAGTAGTGGATATTCGAACACTGAAGCTTTCTTT.

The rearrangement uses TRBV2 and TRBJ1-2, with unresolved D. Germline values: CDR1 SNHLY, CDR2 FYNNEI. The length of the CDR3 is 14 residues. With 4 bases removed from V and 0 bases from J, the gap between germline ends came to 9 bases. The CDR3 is CASSGLRSNYGYTF. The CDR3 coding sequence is TGTGCCAGCAGTGGGTTAAGGTCTAACTATGGCTACACCTTC.

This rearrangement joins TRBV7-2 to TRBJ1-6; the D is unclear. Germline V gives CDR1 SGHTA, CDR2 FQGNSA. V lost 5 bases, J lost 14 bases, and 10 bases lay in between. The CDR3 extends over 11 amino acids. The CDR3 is CASSPSLTLHF. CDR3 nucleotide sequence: TGTGCCAGCAGCCCGTCTTTGACCCTCCACTTT.

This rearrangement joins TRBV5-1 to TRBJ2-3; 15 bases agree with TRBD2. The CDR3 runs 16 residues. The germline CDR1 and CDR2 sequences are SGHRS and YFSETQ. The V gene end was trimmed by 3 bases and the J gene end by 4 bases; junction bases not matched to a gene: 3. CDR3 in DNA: TGCGCCAGCAGCTGGACTAGCGGGGGGGCGGCAGATACGCAGTATTTT. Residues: CASSWTSGGAADTQYF. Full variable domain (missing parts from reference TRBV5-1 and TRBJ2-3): KAGVTQTPRYLIKTRGQQVTLSCSPISGHRSVSWYQQTPGQGLQFLFEYFSETQRNKGNFPGRFSGRQFSNSRSEMNVSTLELGDSALYLCASSWTSGGAADTQYFGPGTRLTVL.

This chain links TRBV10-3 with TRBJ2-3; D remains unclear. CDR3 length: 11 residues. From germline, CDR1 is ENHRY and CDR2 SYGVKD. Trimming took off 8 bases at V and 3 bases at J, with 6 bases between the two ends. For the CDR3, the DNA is TGTGCCATCGCGGAGACAGATACGCAGTATTTT. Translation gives CAIAETDTQYF.

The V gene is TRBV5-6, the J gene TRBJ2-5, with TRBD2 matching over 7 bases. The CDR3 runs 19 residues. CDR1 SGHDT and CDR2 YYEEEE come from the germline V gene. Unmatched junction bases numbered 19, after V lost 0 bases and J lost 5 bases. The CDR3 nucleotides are TGTGCCAGCAGCTTGGTGGGCCCCGGGGGAGGGCAAACAGGCGAGACCCAGTACTTC. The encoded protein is CASSLVGPGGGQTGETQYF. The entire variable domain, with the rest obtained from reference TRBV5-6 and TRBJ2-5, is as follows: DAGVTQSPTHLIKTRGQQVTLRCSPKSGHDTVSWYQQALGQGPQFIFQYYEEEERQRGNFPDRFSGHQFPNYSSELNVNALLLGDSALYLCASSLVGPGGGQTGETQYFGPGTRLLVL.

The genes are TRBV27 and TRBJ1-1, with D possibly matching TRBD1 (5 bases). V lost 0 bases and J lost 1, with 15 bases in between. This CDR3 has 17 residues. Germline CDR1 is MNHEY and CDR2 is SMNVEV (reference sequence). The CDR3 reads CASSLSWGGKGNTEAFF. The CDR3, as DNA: TGTGCCAGCAGTTTATCTTGGGGGGGGAAAGGGAACACTGAAGCTTTCTTT.